This TCR beta chain was recorded in a study of blood T cell repertoires in COVID-19. The overall study: Material from acute and convalescent COVID-19 was sourced from the United States, Italy and Spain. In each case, the material was cDNA or gDNA derived from T cells, B-cell-depleted T cells, or PBMCs.

In the authors' methods: The authors estimated nucleated cell counts from reference gene primer amplification. The data were produced by immunoSEQ multiplex PCR, yet TCRdb's version contains in-frame clones alone and is incomplete. V and J calls and clone size come straight from that table; D and trimming were deduced from the DNA. Among more than 200,000 clones listed, around 80% were seen once. Germline V gives CDR1 SQVTM, CDR2 ANQGSEA. The CDR3 covers 13 residues. The trim removed 6 bases at V and 7 bases at J, leaving 9 bases unmatched. The rearrangement uses TRBV29-1 and TRBJ1-2; 9 bases map to TRBD1. The source material was peripheral blood. The sequence came from a man aged 35 to 55 with acute or convalescent COVID-19. For the CDR3, the DNA is TGCAGCGTACGACAGGGGGATCGGTTTGGCTACACCTTC. This translates into CSVRQGDRFGYTF.